This T cell receptor beta chain was captured in a study of cytomegalovirus exposure and HLA in healthy donors. Study-level points and caveats: Compared with the approximately 700-donor mean, an Asian-associated ancestry cluster reportedly had fewer N-insertions, according to a later analysis. Immune exposure information comprised only CMV serostatus.

V was trimmed by 0 bases and J by 4 bases, leaving 10 bases between them. Germline V gives CDR1 KGHSH, CDR2 LQKENI. CDR3 length: 15 residues. PCR was performed using 60 Vbeta and 13 Jbeta primers. The data were produced by immunoSEQ multiplex PCR, yet TCRdb's version contains in-frame clones alone and is incomplete. The sample has around 110,000 clones, around three fifths seen once; the top ten hold about 8.9%. To note about this clone: Its antigen remains unknown.

The sample was PBMCs. This TCR derives from a woman in her forties in good health and CMV-seropositive. The V gene is TRBV18, the J gene TRBJ1-3, with D possibly matching TRBD1 (5 bases). The CDR3 loop is CASSPPGTLGNTIYF. The CDR3 coding sequence is TGTGCCAGCTCACCACCCGGGACTCTCGGAAACACCATATATTTT.